This TCR beta chain was sequenced during a study of blood T cell repertoires in COVID-19. In the original workflow: Amplification from reference gene primers served as the basis for estimated nucleated cell counts. The repertoire was sequenced with immunoSEQ multiplex PCR; TCRdb's copy has only in-frame clones and lacks some. V and J calls and clone size are copied from that table; D and trimming were computed from the DNA. The profile covers 25,000 to 35,000 clones, with approximately 87% appearing a single time and 5% to 6.5% taken by the ten largest. Germline CDR1 is SGHNT and CDR2 is YENEEA. This CDR3 contains 15 residues. Trimming took 5 bases from V and 4 from J, leaving 15 bases between them.

This sequence joins TRBV11-3 and TRBJ1-3; weak D call: TRBD1 (5 bases). The specimen was peripheral blood. The sequence was obtained from a human donor in a cohort sampled during active COVID-19. DNA of the CDR3: TGTGCCAGCAGCCCAGGGCCCCACGGCGGAAACACCATATATTTT. Amino acid sequence: CASSPGPHGGNTIYF.